This TCR beta chain was documented in a study of early T cells in non-severe SARS-CoV-2 infection. Trimming pared 4 bases from V and 8 bases from J, leaving 25 bases between. The V gene's germline CDR1 is SGHTS and CDR2 YDEGEE. This CDR3 has 17 amino acids. Unique molecular identifier tags were affixed to discrete cDNA molecules. A single record per CDR3 protein comes from TCRdb applying MiXCR to the 5' RACE reads. In the table there are nearly 30,000 distinct CDR3 sequences, about 5.7% of which are singletons. The sequence was collected from an adult who was a healthcare worker with PCR-confirmed SARS-CoV-2 infection or an uninfected control (not recorded which). This chain uses TRBV5-8 with TRBJ2-1; D is possibly TRBD2 (6 bases). The sequenced sample was whole blood. For the CDR3, the DNA is TGTGCCAGCAGCATATGGAGGGGCGGGCGTACAGACGATGAGCAGTTCTTC. As protein: CASSIWRGGRTDDEQFF.